This TCR beta chain was obtained from a study of tissue T cells after allogeneic stem cell transplantation. V shed 4 bases, J shed 4 bases, and the junction held 1 base outside the gene matches. The CDR3 extends over 13 amino acids. Germline CDR1 and CDR2: KGHPV and FQNQEV (reference sequence). Concerning this clone: The gene names given are mouse names. The read ends 1 residue shy of where the CDR3 ends; the end is completed using the germline J gene.

Profiled with immunoSEQ multiplex PCR; TCRdb holds only in-frame clones, not every one. The table has roughly 5,800 clones, around half seen once. This sample's time point: mouse harvest day 7 after allogeneic transplant. The graft held 10^6 splenic CD5+ T cells and 10^7 T-cell-depleted bone marrow cells. Sequenced material: gut tissue. The chain has TRBV26 and TRBJ1-5; 7 positions match TRBD1. The clonotype originates from a female BALB/c mouse given C57BL/6 T cells with graft-versus-host disease after an allogeneic hematopoietic cell transplant. CDR3 DNA (partial): TGTGCCAGCAGTCGGGGACAGAACCAGGCTCCGCTT. Amino acid sequence: CASSRGQNQAPL. The entire CDR3 is CASSRGQNQAPLF.